This T cell receptor beta chain comes out of a study of T cell repertoires in cytomegalovirus infection. Study background: Indications of both CMV infection and matching HLA type were provided by public TCR beta signatures.

Concerning this clonotype itself: No antigen is known for it.

The length of the CDR3 is 14 residues. V lost 4 bases and J 0 bases, leaving 10 bases between the germline ends. CDR1 DFQATT and CDR2 SNEGSKA come from the germline V gene (reference sequence). TCRdb analysed the reads with MiXCR anew, one entry per CDR3 protein. This table holds some 940,000 distinct CDR3 sequences, under 40% found once. Study-level results: Dominant in the ex vivo response were TCR beta clonotypes restricted by HLA-C and specific for CMV. Cumulative frequency (of public TCR beta family members) identified carriers of CMV plus the relevant HLA.

Sequencing used cultured CD8+ T cells from PBMCs, obtained from culture after CMV antigen stimulation. The TCR sequence derives from a human donor in good health (CMV status not recorded). Some clones in this sample may be carry-over from other donors' samples. The rearrangement uses TRBV20-1 and TRBJ2-1, with no clear D. CDR3 in amino acids: CSATPRSSYNEQFF. The CDR3 nucleotides are TGCAGTGCTACCCCGAGAAGCTCCTACAATGAGCAGTTCTTC.